These T cell receptor beta chains were read from a single sample in a study of T-cell reconstitution after alpha-beta-depleted transplantation in children. Each CDR3 protein gets one entry after TCRdb re-called the PCR reads with MiXCR. Of about 600,000 distinct CDR3 sequences listed, roughly 13% are singletons. Sequenced material: PBMCs, mostly from graft donor cells, taken 360 days after TCRalphabeta/CD19-depleted stem cell transplant. These TCRs come from a male patient aged 10 to 17 who had a stem cell transplant for acute myeloid leukemia, so the T cells may come from the graft donor. Both conserved end residues are part of each CDR3. D genes are given only for firm matches. Clone size is given for some rows only: seen once, a few or many times, or a class if the clone is expanded.

J gene	D gene	V gene	CDR3 length	clone size	CDR3 protein	CDR3 DNA
TRBJ1-2	-	TRBV5-1	13	-	CASSLTEGYGYTF	TGCGCCAGCAGCTTGACCGAGGGCTATGGCTACACCTTC
TRBJ2-2	TRBD1	TRBV28	15	few	CASSLNRGITGELFF	TGTGCCAGCAGTTTAAACAGGGGAATCACCGGGGAGCTGTTTTTT
TRBJ2-3	TRBD2	TRBV18	15	few	CASSQAGVGADTQYF	TGTGCCAGCTCACAGGCGGGAGTGGGAGCAGATACGCAGTATTTT
TRBJ1-3	-	TRBV20-1	11	many	CSARVENTIYF	TGCAGTGCTAGAGTGGAAAACACCATATATTTT
TRBJ2-1	TRBD2	TRBV12-3/TRBV12-4	15	many	CASSRGLAGVNEQFF	TGTGCCAGCAGTCGAGGACTAGCGGGAGTCAATGAGCAGTTCTTC
TRBJ2-3	TRBD2	TRBV7-9	14	-	CASSLGRETSTQYF	TGTGCCAGCAGCTTAGGGCGGGAGACGAGTACGCAGTATTTT
TRBJ2-1	-	TRBV15	17	many	CATSADAILNSYNEQFF	TGTGCCACCAGCGCCGACGCCATTCTCAACTCCTACAATGAGCAGTTCTTC
TRBJ2-5	-	TRBV24-1	14	-	CATSDLWGGETQYF	TGTGCCACCAGTGATTTGTGGGGTGGAGAGACCCAGTACTTC
TRBJ2-5	-	TRBV4-2	14	few	CASSQDVIQETQYF	TGTGCCAGCAGCCAAGATGTCATACAAGAGACCCAGTACTTC
TRBJ2-3	-	TRBV18	17	few	CASSPLSREPSTDTQYF	TGTGCCAGCTCACCACTCTCCCGGGAGCCCAGCACAGATACGCAGTATTTT
TRBJ2-1	-	TRBV11-3	13	-	CASSLVRGAEQFF	TGTGCCAGCAGCTTAGTCCGCGGGGCTGAGCAGTTCTTC
TRBJ1-1	-	TRBV4-3	15	many	CASSQMPTGNTEAFF	TGCGCCAGCAGCCAAATGCCCACGGGGAACACTGAAGCTTTCTTT
TRBJ2-7	-	TRBV28	15	-	CASSSTRTGAYEQYF	TGTGCCAGCAGTTCGACGCGAACAGGTGCCTACGAGCAGTACTTC
TRBJ2-6	TRBD1	TRBV3-1	18	few	CASSKQGAPVSGANVLTF	TGTGCCAGCAGCAAACAGGGGGCGCCGGTCTCTGGGGCCAACGTCCTGACTTTC
TRBJ2-3	-	TRBV12-3/TRBV12-4	12	-	CASSWVADTQYF	TGTGCCAGCAGTTGGGTCGCAGATACGCAGTATTTT
TRBJ2-5	TRBD2	TRBV7-9	18	-	CASSRLWTSGKLQETQYF	TGTGCCAGCAGCCGACTATGGACTAGCGGGAAGCTACAAGAGACCCAGTACTTC
TRBJ2-2	TRBD2	TRBV4-3	18	-	CASSQDLRLAGGIGELFF	TGCGCCAGCAGCCAAGATCTTAGACTAGCGGGAGGGATCGGGGAGCTGTTTTTT
TRBJ2-7	TRBD2	TRBV28	15	few	CASSLALAGEIEQYF	TGTGCCAGCAGTTTAGCCCTAGCGGGAGAGATCGAGCAGTACTTC
TRBJ2-7	TRBD2	TRBV20-1	15	-	CSASAVLAGNYEQYF	TGCAGTGCTAGCGCGGTGCTAGCGGGAAACTACGAGCAGTACTTC
TRBJ2-3	TRBD2	TRBV20-1	16	-	CSARDLSGRAFDTQYF	TGCAGTGCTAGAGATCTAAGCGGGAGAGCGTTCGATACGCAGTATTTT
TRBJ2-5	TRBD2	TRBV10-3	15	few	CAISLGGRIPETQYF	TGTGCCATCAGCCTTGGCGGGAGGATCCCGGAGACCCAGTACTTC
TRBJ1-1	TRBD1	TRBV4-2	15	many	CASSQDSRGLAEAFF	TGTGCCAGCAGCCAAGATAGCAGGGGGCTAGCTGAAGCTTTCTTT
TRBJ2-7	-	TRBV15	12	few	CATSRDGRGEYF	TGTGCCACCAGCAGAGATGGAAGGGGTGAATACTTC
TRBJ2-7	-	TRBV4-1	14	few	CASPRTRASYEQYF	TGCGCCAGCCCCAGGACCCGTGCCAGCTACGAGCAGTACTTC
TRBJ2-2	-	TRBV15	15	-	CATSRDRQATGELFF	TGTGCCACCAGCAGAGATCGACAGGCCACCGGGGAGCTGTTTTTT
TRBJ2-1	TRBD2	TRBV3-1	18	-	CASSQELLAGGPRGEQFF	TGTGCCAGCAGCCAGGAATTACTAGCGGGAGGGCCAAGGGGTGAGCAGTTCTTC
TRBJ2-1	-	TRBV7-6	17	few	CASSLDYGSANYNEQFF	TGTGCCAGCAGCTTAGATTACGGCTCCGCAAACTACAATGAGCAGTTCTTC
TRBJ2-5	-	TRBV20-1	12	-	CSANGAQETQYF	TGCAGTGCCAACGGAGCCCAAGAGACCCAGTACTTC
TRBJ1-1	-	TRBV7-9	13	-	CASSLDPGSEAFF	TGTGCCAGCAGCTTAGATCCGGGCTCTGAAGCTTTCTTT
TRBJ2-1	-	TRBV20-1	10	few	CSALRDEQFF	TGCAGTGCCCTCCGGGATGAGCAGTTCTTC
TRBJ2-5	TRBD1	TRBV12-3/TRBV12-4	13	few	CASSLRDRGTQYF	TGTGCCAGCAGTCTCCGGGACAGAGGGACCCAGTACTTC
TRBJ2-1	TRBD2	TRBV20-1	14	-	CSANSGRMLNEQFF	TGCAGTGCTAACAGCGGGAGGATGCTCAATGAGCAGTTCTTC
TRBJ2-5	TRBD2	TRBV2	16	few	CASSEGLAGGGETQYF	TGTGCCAGCAGTGAAGGACTAGCGGGAGGGGGAGAGACCCAGTACTTC
TRBJ1-1	-	TRBV28	13	many	CASSPGGNTEAFF	TGTGCCAGCAGCCCTGGGGGCAACACTGAAGCTTTCTTT
TRBJ2-7	-	TRBV3-1	15	many	CASSPLGPKVGEQYF	TGTGCCAGCAGCCCTCTGGGACCAAAGGTCGGCGAGCAGTACTTC
TRBJ1-3	-	TRBV7-2	15	-	CASSLGPDSGNTIYF	TGTGCCAGCAGCCTTGGACCGGACTCTGGAAACACCATATATTTT
TRBJ1-2	-	TRBV4-3	14	few	CASSLKGGDYGYTF	TGCGCCAGCAGCCTCAAGGGCGGAGACTATGGCTACACCTTC
TRBJ1-1	-	TRBV18	14	-	CASSPPGGNTEAFF	TGTGCCAGCTCACCACCTGGGGGTAACACTGAAGCTTTCTTT
TRBJ2-3	TRBD1	TRBV7-3	14	many	CASSRDREGDTQYF	TGTGCCAGCAGCCGGGACAGGGAGGGAGATACGCAGTATTTT
TRBJ2-6	-	TRBV29-1	15	-	CSVVSKESGANVLTF	TGCAGCGTTGTATCGAAAGAATCTGGGGCCAACGTCCTGACTTTC
TRBJ1-2	-	TRBV5-1	14	-	CASSYPHPDYGYTF	TGCGCCAGCAGCTACCCACATCCGGACTATGGCTACACCTTC
TRBJ2-5	TRBD1	TRBV6-2/TRBV6-3	17	few	CASSYPITGTEKETQYF	TGTGCCAGCAGTTACCCTATAACCGGGACAGAAAAAGAGACCCAGTACTTC
TRBJ2-5	-	TRBV29-1	15	-	CSVEDGRRIQETQYF	TGCAGCGTTGAAGACGGTCGCAGGATACAAGAGACCCAGTACTTC
TRBJ2-5	-	TRBV11-2	14	-	CASSFDSYKETQYF	TGTGCCAGCAGCTTTGACAGCTATAAAGAGACCCAGTACTTC
TRBJ1-1	-	TRBV29-1	11	-	CSVGGNHEAFF	TGCAGCGTTGGAGGGAACCATGAAGCTTTCTTT
TRBJ2-7	TRBD2	TRBV4-2	15	-	CASSSLAGPSYEQYF	TGTGCCAGCAGCTCGTTAGCGGGCCCCTCCTACGAGCAGTACTTC
TRBJ2-2	-	TRBV29-1	13	many	CSVAGRNTGELFF	TGCAGCGTTGCAGGGAGGAACACCGGGGAGCTGTTTTTT
TRBJ1-2	TRBD1	TRBV20-1	13	-	CSAGQGTRYGYTF	TGCAGTGCTGGACAGGGGACGCGCTATGGCTACACCTTC
TRBJ2-3	-	TRBV15	16	many	CATSLRGGRRTDTQYF	TGTGCCACCAGCCTCAGGGGGGGGCGCCGCACAGATACGCAGTATTTT
TRBJ1-1	-	TRBV20-1	12	many	CSARQTNTEAFF	TGCAGTGCACGACAGACGAACACTGAAGCTTTCTTT